Shown below are 14 T cell receptor beta chains from a single sample sequenced in a study of human T cells and chemical hapten exposure. This sample's time point: pre-sensitization, week 0. Specified treatment: therapeutic diphenylcyclopropenone sensitization with weekly scalp DPC. TCRdb ran MiXCR on the RACE reads and lists one entry per CDR3 protein. The sample carries 180,000 or so distinct CDR3 sequences, 25% to 35% recorded once. Sequencing was performed on whole blood, taken in connection with sensitization to the hapten diphenylcyclopropenone (DPC). The receptors shown here come from a woman aged 25-40 years with alopecia areata. Some clones in this sample may be carry-over from other donors' samples.

This clonotype was recorded a few times. This rearrangement joins TRBV4-1 to TRBJ2-7; 7 bases are shared with TRBD2. This CDR3 comprises 14 residues. V dropped 5 bases and J dropped 3; count of bases not matched to a gene: 7. CDR1 and CDR2 from the germline V gene are MGHRA and YSYEKL. The CDR3 spells CASSTTSASYEQYF. The DNA for the CDR3 is TGCGCCAGCAGCACCACTAGCGCCAGCTACGAGCAGTACTTC.

This chain uses TRBV29-1 with TRBJ2-7, with 8 bases matching TRBD1. The CDR3 has 12 residues. CDR1 is SQVTM and CDR2 is ANQGSEA in the germline V gene. The trim removed 6 bases at V and 3 bases at J, leaving 4 bases unmatched. DNA for the CDR3: TGCAGCGTCCTAGGACAGGGCTACGAGCAGTACTTC. Protein sequence: CSVLGQGYEQYF.

The rearrangement links TRBV12-3 or TRBV12-4 to TRBJ2-5, with D possibly being TRBD1 (6 bases). The length of the CDR3 is 14 residues. Between the trimmed V and J ends, which lost 6 bases and 3 bases, there was a span of 14 bases. The CDR3 nucleotides read TGTGCCAGCAGCCTTACAGGGACGGAAGAGACCCAGTACTTC. This gives the protein CASSLTGTEETQYF.

The J gene is TRBJ1-3, the V gene TRBV20-1; possibly TRBD1 for D (5 bases). V lost 1 base, J lost 0 bases, and 7 bases lay in between. The CDR3 consists of 14 residues. Germline CDR1 is DFQATT and CDR2 is SNEGSKA (reference sequence). The CDR3 DNA is TGCAGTGCTAGAGGGACAAACTCTGGAAACACCATATATTTT. Translating it yields CSARGTNSGNTIYF.

This clonotype is categorized as medium-sized. The chain recombines TRBV10-3 with TRBJ2-3; 9 nucleotides agree with TRBD2. V dropped 8 bases and J dropped 4; count of bases not matched to a gene: 4. The CDR3 has 13 residues. Germline loops: CDR1 ENHRY, CDR2 SYGVKD. The CDR3 sequence: CAILAGTADTQYF. CDR3 nucleotides: TGTGCCATCCTAGCGGGGACGGCAGATACGCAGTATTTT.

In this sample, this clonotype turned up a few times. V and J are TRBV27 and TRBJ2-5, with a possible D match to TRBD2 (6 bases). V lost 10 bases and J 1 base, leaving 19 bases between the germline ends. This CDR3 is 15 amino acids long. Per the germline V gene, CDR1 is MNHEY and CDR2 is SMNVEV (reference sequence). The CDR3 region is CAISRSGDPQETQYF. CDR3 DNA sequence: TGTGCCATTTCTCGCTCGGGGGACCCCCAAGAGACCCAGTACTTC.

V and J are TRBV12-3 or TRBV12-4 and TRBJ2-7; D is ambiguous. Trimming stripped 2 bases from V and 5 bases from J, with 13 bases between. The CDR3 contains 14 residues. CDR3 sequence: CASSLLSPADEQYF. The CDR3 coding sequence is TGTGCCAGCAGTTTATTGTCCCCTGCGGACGAGCAGTACTTC.

This rearrangement joins TRBV28 to TRBJ1-6; 7 bases map to TRBD1. This CDR3 has 17 residues. The germline V gene encodes CDR1 MDHEN and CDR2 SYDVKM. V gave up 2 bases and J gave up 7 bases; unmatched junction bases: 11. The chain's CDR3 is CASSLPPGQLRNSPLHF. The CDR3 DNA reads TGTGCCAGCAGTTTACCCCCGGGACAGCTCCGAAATTCACCCCTCCACTTT.

The rearrangement links TRBV29-1 to TRBJ1-5; possible D gene TRBD1, 6 bases. V lost 4 bases, J lost 3 bases, and 13 bases lay in between. The CDR3 is made up of 14 amino acids. Germline V gene sequence: CDR1 SQVTM, CDR2 ANQGSEA. Written as DNA, the CDR3 is TGCAGCGTTGCGGACAGTGGGTACAATCAGCCCCAGCATTTT. It encodes CSVADSGYNQPQHF.

In nucleotides, the CDR3 is TGTGCCAGCAGCCCCCCCCCTAGCGGGGGGCCCACAGATACGCAGTATTTT. Translation: CASSPPPSGGPTDTQYF. The chain joins TRBV28 to TRBJ2-3, with 11 positions matching TRBD2. This CDR3 comprises 17 residues. Trimming cost V 6 bases and J 2 bases; bases outside gene matches: 10. Germline lookup yields CDR1 MDHEN and CDR2 SYDVKM.

This clonotype was seen a few times. The V call is TRBV18, the J call TRBJ1-1; the match to TRBD1 covers 8 bases. V dropped 6 bases and J dropped 3; count of bases not matched to a gene: 9. Germline CDR1 is KGHSH and CDR2 is LQKENI. The CDR3 extends over 15 amino acids. The CDR3 loop is CASSSLQGGYTEAFF. The DNA for the CDR3 is TGTGCCAGCTCGTCCTTACAGGGGGGGTACACTGAAGCTTTCTTT.

The J gene is TRBJ1-5, the V gene TRBV19; D not certain. V lost 3 bases and J 4 bases, leaving 10 bases between the germline ends. Germline values: CDR1 LNHDA, CDR2 SQIVND (reference sequence). The CDR3 runs 14 residues. The CDR3 bases are TGTGCCAGTAGTATCAGCAGGACTAATCAGCCCCAGCATTTT. It yields the protein CASSISRTNQPQHF.

This clonotype showed up many times. The J gene is TRBJ1-5, the V gene TRBV10-3, with unresolved D. This CDR3 is built from 12 residues. Looked up from germline, CDR1 is ENHRY and CDR2 is SYGVKD. Trimming cost V 3 bases and J 3 bases, with 3 bases left between them. The CDR3 nucleotides read TGTGCCATCAGTGACACCAATCAGCCCCAGCATTTT. This encodes CAISDTNQPQHF.

This chain joins TRBV9 and TRBJ2-2, with TRBD2 matching over 14 bases. V lost 4 bases to trimming and J lost 7 bases; unmatched junction nucleotides: 6. This CDR3 is built from 16 residues. Germline V gene lookup returns CDR1 SGDLS and CDR2 YYNGEE. This chain's CDR3 is CASSPGLAGEGGELFF. The DNA of the CDR3 is TGTGCCAGCAGCCCGGGACTAGCGGGAGAGGGCGGGGAGCTGTTTTTT.